These T cell receptor beta chains were read from a single sample in a study of CD8+ T cells in alopecia areata. Here immunoSEQ multiplex PCR was the method, and the copy in TCRdb shows in-frame clones only, minus some. The table records hundreds of thousands of clones, more than 45% of them present only once. Sequencing used CD4+ T cells sorted from blood, obtained at week 0. These receptors all come from a human donor with alopecia areata. Both conserved end residues are trimmed from each CDR3.

J gene	V gene	CDR3 protein
TRBJ1-5	TRBV2	ASSAAGHGNQPQH
TRBJ1-6	TRBV7-3	ASSWGQADNSPLH
TRBJ1-1	TRBV25-1	ASSRQDLMNTEAF
TRBJ2-1	TRBV5-1	ASSSKTVTNEQF
TRBJ1-4	TRBV7-9	ASSRAGSVGEKLF
TRBJ2-5	TRBV7-9	ASSLAQRTGGAAQY
TRBJ1-6	TRBV2	ASSVTFNSPLH
TRBJ2-7	TRBV7-7	ASSSVSSYEQY
TRBJ2-6	TRBV7-2	ASSLAGSGANVLT
TRBJ2-3	TRBV6-5	ASSRTGIDTQY
TRBJ1-1	TRBV6-5	ASSLSWGLSEAF
TRBJ2-2	TRBV5-4	ASSSGTGELF
TRBJ1-5	TRBV23-1	ASSQSRTGDSRSNQPQH
TRBJ2-2	TRBV9	ASSVEGAGELF
TRBJ2-1	TRBV10-3	AISGRGGLGSHEQF
TRBJ2-7	TRBV4-2	ASSQGFFDYEQY
TRBJ2-2	TRBV30	AWTPGQRTGELF
TRBJ2-7	TRBV6-1	ASSEYTDRGKSEQY
TRBJ2-7	TRBV25-1	ASSESFTSTYEQY
TRBJ2-3	TRBV25-1	ASSDPRGNTQY
TRBJ2-1	TRBV28	ASSSPWGDGEQF
TRBJ2-7	TRBV11-2	ASSLDPAASYEQY
TRBJ1-1	TRBV29-1	SVVSTENTEAF
TRBJ2-2	TRBV30	AWSGTRGSTGELF
TRBJ1-2	TRBV11-2	ASSHHAGTGENGYT
TRBJ2-1	TRBV5-4	ASSLGQSSYNEQF
TRBJ2-3	TRBV5-1	ASSLMGETDTQY
TRBJ1-1	TRBV29-1	SVEGQGADAF
TRBJ2-3	TRBV30	ACRLAGVTDTQY
TRBJ2-1	TRBV9	ASSADRGPVNEQF
TRBJ2-3	TRBV7-3	ASSLAGMADTQY
TRBJ2-7	TRBV30	AWFSGTGGRYEQY
TRBJ2-4	TRBV7-2	ASSVRTKNIQY
TRBJ1-5	TRBV4-1	ASSQDLRQGGYQPQH
TRBJ2-3	TRBV7-2	ASSPQRWSTDTQY
TRBJ1-1	TRBV11-2	ASSLERGRGTEAF
TRBJ2-7	TRBV4-1	ASSQGLGVGYEQY
TRBJ1-1	TRBV29-1	SAGQIEAF
TRBJ2-7	TRBV5-1	ASSLEPRGEQY
TRBJ2-5	TRBV5-1	ASSLAGPQETQY
TRBJ1-1	TRBV9	ASSVEGTGESAF
TRBJ1-5	TRBV6-5	ASSYSGGIQPQH
TRBJ1-5	TRBV7-2	ASSWGQVSNQPQH
TRBJ2-6	TRBV29-1	SVRTGGIRSGANVLT
TRBJ1-5	TRBV7-9	ASSPGGSHQPQH
TRBJ1-6	TRBV7-2	ASSQVVVDSPLH
TRBJ2-3	TRBV7-9	AIPAASTDTQY
TRBJ1-4	TRBV5-1	ASSLGGSNEKLF
TRBJ2-7	TRBV29-1	SVREIRSYEQY
TRBJ2-5	TRBV6-1	ASSEGLDQETQY
TRBJ1-2	TRBV5-1	ASSPEVGGRGYT
TRBJ2-3	TRBV11-2	ASSPRRGERDTQY
TRBJ2-7	TRBV6-5	ASGFYEQY